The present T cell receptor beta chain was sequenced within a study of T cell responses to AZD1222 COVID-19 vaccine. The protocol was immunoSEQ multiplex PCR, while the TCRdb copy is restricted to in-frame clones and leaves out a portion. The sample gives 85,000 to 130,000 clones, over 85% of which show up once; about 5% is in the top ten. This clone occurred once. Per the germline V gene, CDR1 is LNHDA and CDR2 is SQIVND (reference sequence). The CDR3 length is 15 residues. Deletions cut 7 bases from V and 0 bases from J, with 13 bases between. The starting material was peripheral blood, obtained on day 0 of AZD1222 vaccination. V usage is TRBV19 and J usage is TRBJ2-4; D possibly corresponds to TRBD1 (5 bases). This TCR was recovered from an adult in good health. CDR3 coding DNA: TGTGCCAGTATCGCCACAGGCCTAGCCAAAAACATTCAGTACTTC. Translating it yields CASIATGLAKNIQYF.